The present T cell receptor (beta chain) was sequenced within a study of control samples from healthy donors and cancer patients. Generated by immunoSEQ multiplex PCR, the TCRdb table keeps only in-frame clones and is missing some. The table records approximately 86,000 clones, roughly nine tenths of them present only once. The V and J ends lost 4 bases and 3 bases, in that order; junction bases with no gene match: 11. CDR3 length: 16 amino acids. Per the germline V gene, CDR1 is SEHNR and CDR2 is FQNEAQ (reference sequence). The TCR sequence derives from a man aged 25 to 40 in good health. Sequencing was carried out using blood. This chain uses TRBV7-9 with TRBJ2-7; 8 nucleotides align to TRBD1. The CDR3 protein is CASSSIQGATYYEQYF. Here the CDR3 DNA reads TGTGCCAGCAGCTCTATTCAGGGGGCTACTTACTACGAGCAGTACTTC. Looking up the rest from reference TRBV7-9 and TRBJ2-7 gives the full variable domain: DTGVSQNPRHKITKRGQNVTFRCDPISEHNRLYWYRQTLGQGPEFLTYFQNEAQLEKSRLLSDRFSAERPKGSFSTLEIQRTEQGDSAMYLCASSSIQGATYYEQYFGPGTRLTVT.